This T cell receptor (beta chain) was documented in a study of T-cell reconstitution after alpha-beta-depleted transplantation in children. Points from the study as a whole: High day-60 TCRbeta diversity in some patients came from surviving recipient T cells and thymic progenitors. Once a year had passed after transplant, T-cell counts and diversity came mostly from newly produced T cells. Expanded clones from the graft, numbering several hundred, reportedly supplied alpha-beta T cells about two months after transplant.

Unique molecular identifiers were incorporated when the TCRbeta library was constructed. Via MiXCR, TCRdb re-called the PCR reads, giving one row per CDR3 protein. The sample yields hundreds of thousands of distinct CDR3 sequences, under 30% seen once. In the case of this clonotype: Its antigen is not identified.

CDR1 LNHDA and CDR2 SQIVND come from the germline V gene (reference sequence). V was pared by 1 base and J by 7 bases, with 6 bases of the junction left unmatched. The length of the CDR3 is 15 residues. The sequencing here drew on PBMCs, taken before TCRalphabeta/CD19-depleted stem cell transplant. The TCR was taken from a girl aged 2 to 9 with Fanconi anemia, due to receive a stem cell transplant. The rearrangement uses TRBV19 and TRBJ2-4, with TRBD1 matching 8 bases. The CDR3 region is CASSIVDRVKNIQYF. The CDR3, as DNA: TGTGCCAGTAGTATAGTGGACAGGGTGAAGAACATTCAGTACTTC.